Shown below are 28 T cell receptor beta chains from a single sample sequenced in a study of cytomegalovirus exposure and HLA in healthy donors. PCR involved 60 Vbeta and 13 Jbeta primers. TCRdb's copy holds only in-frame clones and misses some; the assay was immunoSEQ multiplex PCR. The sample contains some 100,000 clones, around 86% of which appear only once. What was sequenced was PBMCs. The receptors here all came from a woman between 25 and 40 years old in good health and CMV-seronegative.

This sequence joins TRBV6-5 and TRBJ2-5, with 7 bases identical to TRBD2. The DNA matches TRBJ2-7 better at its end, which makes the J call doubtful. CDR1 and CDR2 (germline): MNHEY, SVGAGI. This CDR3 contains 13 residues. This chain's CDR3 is CASSSGVSYEQYF. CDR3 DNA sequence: TGTGCCAGCAGTAGCGGGGTCTCCTACGAGCAGTACTTC.

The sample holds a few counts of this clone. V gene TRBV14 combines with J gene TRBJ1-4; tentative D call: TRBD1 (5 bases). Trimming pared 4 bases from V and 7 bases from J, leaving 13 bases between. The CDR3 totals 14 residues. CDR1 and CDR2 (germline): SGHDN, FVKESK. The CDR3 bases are TGTGCCAGCAGCCGACGGCAGGGAAGTGAAAAACTGTTTTTT. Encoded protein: CASSRRQGSEKLFF.

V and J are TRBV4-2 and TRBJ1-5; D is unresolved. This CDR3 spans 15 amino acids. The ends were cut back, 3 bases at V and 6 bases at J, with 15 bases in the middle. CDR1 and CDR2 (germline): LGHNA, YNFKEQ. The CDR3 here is CASSQRYPSPQPQHF. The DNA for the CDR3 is TGTGCCAGCAGCCAGAGGTACCCGAGTCCTCAGCCCCAGCATTTT.

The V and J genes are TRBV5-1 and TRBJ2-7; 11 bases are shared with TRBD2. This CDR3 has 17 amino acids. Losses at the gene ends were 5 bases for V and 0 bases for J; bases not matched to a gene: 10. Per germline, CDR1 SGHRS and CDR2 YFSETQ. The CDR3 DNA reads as TGCGCCAGCAGTTTACTAGCGGGAGCTGGGGGCTCCTACGAGCAGTACTTC. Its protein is CASSLLAGAGGSYEQYF.

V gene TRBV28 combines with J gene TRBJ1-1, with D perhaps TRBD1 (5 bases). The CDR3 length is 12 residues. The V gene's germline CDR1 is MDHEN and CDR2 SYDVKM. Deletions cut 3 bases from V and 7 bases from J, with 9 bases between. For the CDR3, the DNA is TGTGCCAGCAGTTTGGCAACAGGTGAAGCTTTCTTT. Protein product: CASSLATGEAFF.

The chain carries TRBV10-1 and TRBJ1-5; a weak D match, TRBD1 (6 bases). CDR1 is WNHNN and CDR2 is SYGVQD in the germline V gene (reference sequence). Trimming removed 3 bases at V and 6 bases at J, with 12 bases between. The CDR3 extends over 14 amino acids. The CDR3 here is CASSDDRWGQPQHF. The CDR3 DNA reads TGCGCCAGCAGTGACGACAGGTGGGGTCAGCCCCAGCATTTT.

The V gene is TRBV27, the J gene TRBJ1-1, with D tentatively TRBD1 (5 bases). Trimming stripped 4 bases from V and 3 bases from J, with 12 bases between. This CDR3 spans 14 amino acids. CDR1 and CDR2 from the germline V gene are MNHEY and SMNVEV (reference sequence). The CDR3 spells CASSSPVGHTEAFF. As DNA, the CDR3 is TGTGCCAGCAGTTCGCCTGTGGGGCACACTGAAGCTTTCTTT.

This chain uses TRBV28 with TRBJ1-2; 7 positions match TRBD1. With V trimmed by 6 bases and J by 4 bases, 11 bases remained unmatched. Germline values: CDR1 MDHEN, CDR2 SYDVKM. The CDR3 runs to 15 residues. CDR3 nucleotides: TGTGCCAGCAGCCAAGACAGGGAAGGGAGCTATGGCTACACCTTC. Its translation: CASSQDREGSYGYTF.

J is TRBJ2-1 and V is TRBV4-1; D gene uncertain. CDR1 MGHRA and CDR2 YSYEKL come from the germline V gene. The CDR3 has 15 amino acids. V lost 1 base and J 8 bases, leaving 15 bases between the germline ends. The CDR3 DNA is TGCGCCAGCAGCCAAGTTTCACCGGTTTCGTATGAGCAGTTCTTC. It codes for CASSQVSPVSYEQFF.

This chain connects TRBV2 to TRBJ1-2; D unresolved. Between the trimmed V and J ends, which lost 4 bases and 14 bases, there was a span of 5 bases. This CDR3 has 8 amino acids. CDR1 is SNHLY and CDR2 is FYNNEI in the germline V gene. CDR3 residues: CASSGETF. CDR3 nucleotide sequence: TGTGCCAGCAGTGGTGAGACCTTC. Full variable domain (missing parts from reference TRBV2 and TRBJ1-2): EPEVTQTPSHQVTQMGQEVILRCVPISNHLYFYWYRQILGQKVEFLVSFYNNEISEKSEIFDDQFSVERPDGSNFTLKIRSTKLEDSAMYFCASSGETFGSGTRLTVV.

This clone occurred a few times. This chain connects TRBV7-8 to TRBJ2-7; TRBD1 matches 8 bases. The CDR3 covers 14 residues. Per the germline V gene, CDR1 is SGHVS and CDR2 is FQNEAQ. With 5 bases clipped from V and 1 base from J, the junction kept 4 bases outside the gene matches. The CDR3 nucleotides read TGTGCCAGCAGCAGCACAGGGGGTTCCTACGAGCAGTACTTC. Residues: CASSSTGGSYEQYF.

CDR3 sequence (DNA): TGCGCCAGCAGCCAAGACTTGGGGGGTGGGGCGGGGGACTGGGCCAACGTCCTGACTTTC. Protein product: CASSQDLGGGAGDWANVLTF. The chain employs TRBV4-3 and TRBJ2-6; 7 bases map to TRBD2. CDR1 is LGHNA, CDR2 YSLEER, per germline. This CDR3 has 20 residues. V shed 0 bases and J 5 bases; nucleotides not matched to a gene: 16.

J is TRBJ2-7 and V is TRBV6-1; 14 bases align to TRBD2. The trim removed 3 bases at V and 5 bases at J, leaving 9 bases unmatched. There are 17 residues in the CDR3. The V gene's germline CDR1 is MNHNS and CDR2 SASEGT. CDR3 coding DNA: TGTGCCAGCAGTGAGGGACTAGCGGGAGCAATCGTAGACGAGCAGTACTTC. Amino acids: CASSEGLAGAIVDEQYF.

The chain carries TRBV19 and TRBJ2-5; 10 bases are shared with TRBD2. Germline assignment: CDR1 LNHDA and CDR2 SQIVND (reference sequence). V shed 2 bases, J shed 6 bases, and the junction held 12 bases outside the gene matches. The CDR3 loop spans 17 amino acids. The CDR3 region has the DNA TGTGCCAGTAGTATAAGTTTGGCTAGCGGGAGTTTAAAGACCCAGTACTTC. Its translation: CASSISLASGSLKTQYF.

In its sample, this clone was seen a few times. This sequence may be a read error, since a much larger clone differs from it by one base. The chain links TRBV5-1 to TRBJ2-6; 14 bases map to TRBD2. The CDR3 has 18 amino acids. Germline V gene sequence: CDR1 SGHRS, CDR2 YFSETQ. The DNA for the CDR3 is TGCGCCAGCAGCGCTGGGACTAGCGGGAGCCCTGGGGCCAACGTCCCGACTTTC. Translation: CASSAGTSGSPGANVPTF.

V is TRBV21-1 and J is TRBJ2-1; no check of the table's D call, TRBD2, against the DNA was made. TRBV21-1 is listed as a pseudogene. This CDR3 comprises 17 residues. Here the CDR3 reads CASSIIRTSETYNEQFF. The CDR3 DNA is TGTGCCAGCAGCATCATCCGGACTAGCGAAACCTACAATGAGCAGTTCTTC.

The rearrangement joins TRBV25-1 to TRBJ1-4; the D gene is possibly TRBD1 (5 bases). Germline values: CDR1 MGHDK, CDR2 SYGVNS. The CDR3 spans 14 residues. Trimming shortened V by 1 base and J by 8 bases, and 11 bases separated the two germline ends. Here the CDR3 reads CASSEFGGDEKLFF. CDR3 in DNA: TGTGCCAGCAGTGAATTCGGGGGAGACGAAAAACTGTTTTTT.

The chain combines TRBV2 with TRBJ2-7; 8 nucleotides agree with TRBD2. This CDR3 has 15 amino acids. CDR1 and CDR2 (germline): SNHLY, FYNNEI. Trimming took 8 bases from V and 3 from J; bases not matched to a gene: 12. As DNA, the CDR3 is TGTGCCAGCCGCCGAGGAGCGGGAGCTAACTACGAGCAGTACTTC. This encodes CASRRGAGANYEQYF. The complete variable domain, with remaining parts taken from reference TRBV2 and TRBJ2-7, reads EPEVTQTPSHQVTQMGQEVILRCVPISNHLYFYWYRQILGQKVEFLVSFYNNEISEKSEIFDDQFSVERPDGSNFTLKIRSTKLEDSAMYFCASRRGAGANYEQYFGPGTRLTVT.

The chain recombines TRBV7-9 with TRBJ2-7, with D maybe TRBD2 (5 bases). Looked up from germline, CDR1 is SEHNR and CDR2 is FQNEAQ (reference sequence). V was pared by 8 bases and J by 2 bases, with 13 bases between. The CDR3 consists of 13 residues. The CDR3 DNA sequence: TGTGCCAGCGACCCGGCTAGCCCCTACGAGCAGTACTTC. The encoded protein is CASDPASPYEQYF. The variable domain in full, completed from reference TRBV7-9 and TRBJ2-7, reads DTGVSQNPRHKITKRGQNVTFRCDPISEHNRLYWYRQTLGQGPEFLTYFQNEAQLEKSRLLSDRFSAERPKGSFSTLEIQRTEQGDSAMYLCASDPASPYEQYFGPGTRLTVT.

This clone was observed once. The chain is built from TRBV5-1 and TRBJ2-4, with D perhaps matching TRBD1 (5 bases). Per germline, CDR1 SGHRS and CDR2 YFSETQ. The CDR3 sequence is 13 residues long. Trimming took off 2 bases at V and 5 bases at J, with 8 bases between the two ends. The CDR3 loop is CASSLGAENIQYF. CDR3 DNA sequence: TGCGCCAGCAGCTTAGGGGCGGAAAACATTCAGTACTTC.

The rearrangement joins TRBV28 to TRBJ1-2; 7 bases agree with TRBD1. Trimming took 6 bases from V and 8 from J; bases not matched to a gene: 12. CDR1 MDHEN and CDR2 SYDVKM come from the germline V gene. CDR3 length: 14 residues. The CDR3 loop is CASRPPGQSWGYTF. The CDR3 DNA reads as TGTGCCAGCAGACCGCCGGGACAGAGTTGGGGCTACACCTTC.

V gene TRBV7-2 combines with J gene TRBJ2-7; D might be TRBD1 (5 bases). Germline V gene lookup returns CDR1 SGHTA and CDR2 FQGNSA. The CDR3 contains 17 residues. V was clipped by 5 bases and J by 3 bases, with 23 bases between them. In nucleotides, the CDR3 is TGTGCCAGCAGCCCACCTCGCCAGGGCCGCTTTAACTACGAGCAGTACTTC. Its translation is CASSPPRQGRFNYEQYF. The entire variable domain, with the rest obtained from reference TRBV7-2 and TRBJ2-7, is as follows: GAGVSQSPSNKVTEKGKDVELRCDPISGHTALYWYRQSLGQGLEFLIYFQGNSAPDKSGLPSDRFSAERTGGSVSTLTIQRTQQEDSAVYLCASSPPRQGRFNYEQYFGPGTRLTVT.

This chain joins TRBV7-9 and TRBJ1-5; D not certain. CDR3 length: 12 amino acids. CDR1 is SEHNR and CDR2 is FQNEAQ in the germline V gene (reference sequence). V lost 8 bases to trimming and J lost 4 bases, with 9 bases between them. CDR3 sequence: CASGGVNQPQHF. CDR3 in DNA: TGTGCCAGCGGCGGGGTAAATCAGCCCCAGCATTTT.

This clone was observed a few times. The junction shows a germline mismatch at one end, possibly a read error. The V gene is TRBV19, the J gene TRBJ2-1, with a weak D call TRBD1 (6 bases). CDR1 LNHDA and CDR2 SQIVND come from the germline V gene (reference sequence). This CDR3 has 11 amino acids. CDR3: CATGTYNEQFF. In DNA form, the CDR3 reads TGTGCCACAGGGACATACAACGAGCAGTTCTTC.

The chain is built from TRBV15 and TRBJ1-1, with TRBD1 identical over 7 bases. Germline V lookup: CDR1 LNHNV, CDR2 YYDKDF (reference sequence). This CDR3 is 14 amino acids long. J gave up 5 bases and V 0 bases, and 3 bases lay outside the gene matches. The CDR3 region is CATSRDSGGTEAFF. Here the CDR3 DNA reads TGTGCCACCAGCAGAGATTCAGGGGGGACTGAAGCTTTCTTT.

CDR3 DNA: TGTGCCAGCAGCAAAGGTCCCCAGGGGCCCCTCCATGAGCAGTTCTTC. Its protein product is CASSKGPQGPLHEQFF. V and J are TRBV21-1 and TRBJ2-1; no check of the table's D call, TRBD1, against the DNA was made. TRBV21-1 is listed as a pseudogene. This CDR3 has 16 amino acids.

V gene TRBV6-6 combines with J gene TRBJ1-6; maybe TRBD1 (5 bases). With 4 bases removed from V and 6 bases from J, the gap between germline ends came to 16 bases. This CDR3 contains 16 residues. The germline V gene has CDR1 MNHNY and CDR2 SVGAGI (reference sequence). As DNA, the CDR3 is TGTGCCAGCAGTTTCGGAGGGAGCAGGGTTAATTCACCCCTCCACTTT. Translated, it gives CASSFGGSRVNSPLHF.

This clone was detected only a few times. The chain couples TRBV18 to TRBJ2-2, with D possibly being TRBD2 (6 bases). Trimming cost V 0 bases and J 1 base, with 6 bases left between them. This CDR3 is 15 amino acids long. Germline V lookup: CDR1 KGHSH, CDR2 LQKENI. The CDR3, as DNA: TGTGCCAGCTCACCACCTAGCGGGAACACCGGGGAGCTGTTTTTT. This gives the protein CASSPPSGNTGELFF.